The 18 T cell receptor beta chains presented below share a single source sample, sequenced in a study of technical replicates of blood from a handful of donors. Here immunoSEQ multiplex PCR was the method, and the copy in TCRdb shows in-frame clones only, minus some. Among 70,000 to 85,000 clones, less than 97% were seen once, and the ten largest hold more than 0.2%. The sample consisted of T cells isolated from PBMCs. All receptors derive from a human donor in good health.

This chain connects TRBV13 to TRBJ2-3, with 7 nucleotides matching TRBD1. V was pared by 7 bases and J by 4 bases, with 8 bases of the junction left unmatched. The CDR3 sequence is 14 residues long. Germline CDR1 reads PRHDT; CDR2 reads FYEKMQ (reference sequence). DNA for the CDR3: TGTGCCAGCAAAACAGGGGTGAGACCAGATACGCAGTATTTT. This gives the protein CASKTGVRPDTQYF.

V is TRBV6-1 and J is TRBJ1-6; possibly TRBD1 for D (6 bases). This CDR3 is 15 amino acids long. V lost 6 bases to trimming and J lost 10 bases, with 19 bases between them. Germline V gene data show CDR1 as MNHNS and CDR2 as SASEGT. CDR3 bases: TGTGCCAGCAGGGATCGACAGGTCCCTAAGTCACCCCTCCACTTT. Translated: CASRDRQVPKSPLHF.

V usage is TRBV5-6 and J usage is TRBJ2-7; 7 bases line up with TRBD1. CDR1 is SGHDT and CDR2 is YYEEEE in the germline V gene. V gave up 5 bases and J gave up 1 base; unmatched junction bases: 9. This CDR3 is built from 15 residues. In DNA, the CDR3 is TGTGCCAGCAGTTACAGGGGCATTGAATCCTACGAGCAGTACTTC. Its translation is CASSYRGIESYEQYF.

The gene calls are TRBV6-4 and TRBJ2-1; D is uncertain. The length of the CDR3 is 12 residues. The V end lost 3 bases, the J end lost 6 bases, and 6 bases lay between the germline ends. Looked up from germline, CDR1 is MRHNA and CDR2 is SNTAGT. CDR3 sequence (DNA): TGTGCCAGCAGTGAGCGTGGCAATGAGCAGTTCTTC. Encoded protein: CASSERGNEQFF.

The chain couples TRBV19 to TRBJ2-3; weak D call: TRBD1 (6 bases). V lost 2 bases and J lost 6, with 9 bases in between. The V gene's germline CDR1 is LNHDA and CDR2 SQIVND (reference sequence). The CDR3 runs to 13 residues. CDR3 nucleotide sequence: TGTGCCAGTAGTATAATGCAGGGGGATACGCAGTATTTT. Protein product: CASSIMQGDTQYF.

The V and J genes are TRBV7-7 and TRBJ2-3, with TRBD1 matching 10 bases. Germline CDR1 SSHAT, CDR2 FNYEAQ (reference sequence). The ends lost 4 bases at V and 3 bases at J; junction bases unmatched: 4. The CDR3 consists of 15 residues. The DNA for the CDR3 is TGTGCCAGCAGCTGGGGACAGGGGAAAACAGATACGCAGTATTTT. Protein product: CASSWGQGKTDTQYF.

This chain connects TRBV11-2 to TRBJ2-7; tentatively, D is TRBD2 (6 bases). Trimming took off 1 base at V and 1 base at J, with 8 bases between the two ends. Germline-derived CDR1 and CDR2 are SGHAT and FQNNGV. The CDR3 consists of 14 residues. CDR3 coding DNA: TGTGCCAGCAGCTTAGGGGCGGGATCCTACGAGCAGTACTTC. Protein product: CASSLGAGSYEQYF. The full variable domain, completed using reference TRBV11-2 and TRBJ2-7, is EAGVAQSPRYKIIEKRQSVAFWCNPISGHATLYWYQQILGQGPKLLIQFQNNGVVDDSQLPKDRFSAERLKGVDSTLKIQPAKLEDSAVYLCASSLGAGSYEQYFGPGTRLTVT.

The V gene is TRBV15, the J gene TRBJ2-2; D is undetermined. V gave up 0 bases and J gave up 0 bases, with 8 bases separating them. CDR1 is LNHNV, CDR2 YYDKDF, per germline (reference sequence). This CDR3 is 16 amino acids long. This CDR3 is CATSREQLPNTGELFF. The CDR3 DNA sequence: TGTGCCACCAGCAGAGAACAGCTACCGAACACCGGGGAGCTGTTTTTT.

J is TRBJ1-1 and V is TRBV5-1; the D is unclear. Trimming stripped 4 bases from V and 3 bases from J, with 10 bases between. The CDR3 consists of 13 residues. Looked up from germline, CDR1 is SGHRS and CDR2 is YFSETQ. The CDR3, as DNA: TGCGCCAGCAGCCCCGGCGGGGACACTGAAGCTTTCTTT. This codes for CASSPGGDTEAFF.

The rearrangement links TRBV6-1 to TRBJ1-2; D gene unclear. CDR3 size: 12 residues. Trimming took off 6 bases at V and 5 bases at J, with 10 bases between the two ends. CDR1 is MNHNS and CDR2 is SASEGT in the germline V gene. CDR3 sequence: CASSGRRYGYTF. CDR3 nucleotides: TGTGCCAGCAGCGGCCGGAGATATGGCTACACCTTC.

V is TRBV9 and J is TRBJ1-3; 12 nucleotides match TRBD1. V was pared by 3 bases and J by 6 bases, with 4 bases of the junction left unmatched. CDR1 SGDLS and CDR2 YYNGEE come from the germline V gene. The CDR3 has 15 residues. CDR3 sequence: CASSAGQGAANTIYF. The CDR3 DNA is TGTGCCAGCAGCGCGGGACAGGGGGCGGCAAACACCATATATTTT.

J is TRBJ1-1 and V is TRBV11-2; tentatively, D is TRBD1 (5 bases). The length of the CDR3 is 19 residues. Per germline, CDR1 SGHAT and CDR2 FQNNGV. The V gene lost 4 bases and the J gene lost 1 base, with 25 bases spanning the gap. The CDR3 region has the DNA TGTGCCAGCAGCTCCATCAATACCTCGTTCGGGGGTAGGAACACTGAAGCTTTCTTT. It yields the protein CASSSINTSFGGRNTEAFF.

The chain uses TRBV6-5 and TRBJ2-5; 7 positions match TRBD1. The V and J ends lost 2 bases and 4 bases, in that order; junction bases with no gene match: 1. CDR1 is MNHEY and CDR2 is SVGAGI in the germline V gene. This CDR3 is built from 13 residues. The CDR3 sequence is CASSYRGRETQYF. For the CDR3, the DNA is TGTGCCAGCAGTTACAGGGGGCGAGAGACCCAGTACTTC.

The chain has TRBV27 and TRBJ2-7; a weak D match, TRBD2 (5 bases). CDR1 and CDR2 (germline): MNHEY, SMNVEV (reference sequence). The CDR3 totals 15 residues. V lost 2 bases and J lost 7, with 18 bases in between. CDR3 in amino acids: CASSLNSAPRWEQYF. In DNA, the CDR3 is TGTGCCAGCAGTTTAAATAGCGCTCCTAGGTGGGAGCAGTACTTC.

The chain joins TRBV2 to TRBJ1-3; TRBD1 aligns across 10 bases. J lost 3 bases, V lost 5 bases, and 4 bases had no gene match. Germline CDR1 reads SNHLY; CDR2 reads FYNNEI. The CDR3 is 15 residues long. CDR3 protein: CASSPDRGIGNTIYF. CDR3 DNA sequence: TGTGCCAGCAGTCCGGACAGGGGGATTGGAAACACCATATATTTT. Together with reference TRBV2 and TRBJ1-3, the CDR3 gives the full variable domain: EPEVTQTPSHQVTQMGQEVILRCVPISNHLYFYWYRQILGQKVEFLVSFYNNEISEKSEIFDDQFSVERPDGSNFTLKIRSTKLEDSAMYFCASSPDRGIGNTIYFGEGSWLTVV.

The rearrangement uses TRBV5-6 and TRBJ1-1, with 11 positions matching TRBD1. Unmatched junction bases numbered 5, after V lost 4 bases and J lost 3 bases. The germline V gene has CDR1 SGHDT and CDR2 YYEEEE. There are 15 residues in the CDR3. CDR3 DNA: TGTGCCAGCAGCGTCTGGGACAGGGGGTACACTGAAGCTTTCTTT. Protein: CASSVWDRGYTEAFF. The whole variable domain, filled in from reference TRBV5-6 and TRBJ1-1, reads DAGVTQSPTHLIKTRGQQVTLRCSPKSGHDTVSWYQQALGQGPQFIFQYYEEEERQRGNFPDRFSGHQFPNYSSELNVNALLLGDSALYLCASSVWDRGYTEAFFGQGTRLTVV.

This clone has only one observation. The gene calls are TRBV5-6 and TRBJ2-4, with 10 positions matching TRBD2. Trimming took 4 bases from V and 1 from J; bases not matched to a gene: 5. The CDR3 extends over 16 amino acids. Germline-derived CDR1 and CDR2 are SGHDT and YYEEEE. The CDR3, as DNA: TGTGCCAGCAGCCCCGGGACTAGCGAGGCCAAAAACATTCAGTACTTC. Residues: CASSPGTSEAKNIQYF.

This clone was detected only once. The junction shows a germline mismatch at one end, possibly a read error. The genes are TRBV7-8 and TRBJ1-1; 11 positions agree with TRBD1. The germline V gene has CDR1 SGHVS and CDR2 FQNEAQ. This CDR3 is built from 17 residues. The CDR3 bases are TGTGCCAGCAGCATAGCGGGACAGGGGGTCGTTAGGACTGAAGCTTTCTTT. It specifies CASSIAGQGVVRTEAFF.